Below are 32 T cell receptor beta chains sequenced from a single sample in a study of Ad26.COV2.S vaccination and SARS-CoV-2 variants. Treatment meaning: about 20 received Ad26.COV2.S at low or high dose, single or two shots; roughly five received placebo; per-sample allocation not given. The samples were gathered on day 63 after the first injection of vaccine or placebo. Generated by immunoSEQ multiplex PCR, the TCRdb table keeps only in-frame clones and is missing some. The sample has 380,000 or so clones; approximately 86% are singletons. Material: peripheral blood, obtained in a trial of Ad26.COV2.S vaccine versus placebo. The receptor source for this set is a person between 18 and 60 years old who received the Ad26.COV2.S COVID-19 vaccine or a placebo.

This clone was counted once. The chain couples TRBV7-3 to TRBJ2-1; the D is unclear. The germline V gene encodes CDR1 SGHTA and CDR2 FQGTGA. This CDR3 is built from 13 residues. Trimming shortened V by 2 bases and J by 10 bases, and 12 bases separated the two germline ends. As DNA, the CDR3 is TGTGCCAGCAGCTTATTTACCCCCCGGGAGCAGTTCTTC. Translation gives CASSLFTPREQFF.

This chain links TRBV28 with TRBJ1-2; possible D gene TRBD1, 5 bases. The CDR3 totals 12 residues. With 3 bases removed from V and 8 bases from J, the gap between germline ends came to 10 bases. Germline CDR1 MDHEN, CDR2 SYDVKM. The CDR3 spells CASSFQGQGYTF. The CDR3 DNA reads TGTGCCAGCAGTTTTCAGGGTCAAGGCTACACCTTC.

This chain joins TRBV18 and TRBJ2-5, with D unresolved. Trimming left V 2 bases short and J 3 bases short, with 10 bases between. Germline CDR1 reads KGHSH; CDR2 reads LQKENI. This CDR3 is built from 14 residues. CDR3: CASSPLDEKETQYF. CDR3 in DNA: TGTGCCAGCTCACCATTGGACGAAAAAGAGACCCAGTACTTC.

The genes are TRBV7-2 and TRBJ1-2, with a weak D call TRBD1 (6 bases). The V gene lost 5 bases and the J gene lost 7 bases, with 23 bases spanning the gap. The length of the CDR3 is 16 residues. Germline loops: CDR1 SGHTA, CDR2 FQGNSA. CDR3 nucleotides: TGTGCCAGCAGCCCCCATCGGACAGTGACCTTTATTGGCTACACCTTC. Protein product: CASSPHRTVTFIGYTF.

CDR3 in amino acids: CASGTSGGATYNEQFF. For the CDR3, the DNA is TGCGCCAGCGGGACTAGCGGGGGGGCCACTTACAATGAGCAGTTCTTC. The chain combines TRBV5-1 with TRBJ2-1; 16 bases align to TRBD2. From germline, CDR1 is SGHRS and CDR2 YFSETQ. V lost 7 bases, J lost 4 bases, and 5 bases stayed unmatched. The CDR3 has 16 residues.

The genes are TRBV7-9 and TRBJ1-1, with a weak D call TRBD1 (5 bases). This CDR3 has 13 amino acids. V was trimmed by 5 bases and J by 5 bases, leaving 12 bases between them. CDR1 and CDR2 from the germline V gene are SEHNR and FQNEAQ (reference sequence). CDR3 sequence (DNA): TGTGCCAGCAGCCACGCAGGGTCGACTGAAGCTTTCTTT. Its translation: CASSHAGSTEAFF.

The V and J genes are TRBV5-5 and TRBJ2-5, with TRBD2 matching 10 bases. The CDR3 sequence is 16 residues long. In germline, CDR1 is SGHKS, CDR2 YYEKEE (reference sequence). V shed 2 bases, J shed 5 bases, and the junction held 9 bases outside the gene matches. This chain's CDR3 is CASSFSGGAGLETQYF. The CDR3 bases are TGTGCCAGCAGCTTCAGCGGGGGGGCCGGTTTGGAGACCCAGTACTTC.

This chain connects TRBV28 to TRBJ1-6; TRBD1 is a possible D gene (6 bases). Trimming took off 4 bases at V and 10 bases at J, with 17 bases between the two ends. This CDR3 contains 15 residues. Germline V gives CDR1 MDHEN, CDR2 SYDVKM. The CDR3 sequence: CASSSGQRQPSPLHF. In DNA, the CDR3 is TGTGCCAGCAGTTCCGGACAGCGACAGCCATCACCCCTCCACTTT. Supplemented by reference TRBV28 and TRBJ1-6, the full variable domain reads DVKVTQSSRYLVKRTGEKVFLECVQDMDHENMFWYRQDPGLGLRLIYFSYDVKMKEKGDIPEGYSVSREKKERFSLILESASTNQTSMYLCASSSGQRQPSPLHFGNGTRLTVT.

The chain has TRBV27 and TRBJ2-7, with 11 positions matching TRBD2. Germline CDR1 and CDR2: MNHEY and SMNVEV (reference sequence). V was pared by 10 bases and J by 0 bases, with 2 bases of the junction left unmatched. CDR3 size: 13 residues. CDR3 coding DNA: TGTGCCACGGGACTAGCGGACTCCTACGAGCAGTACTTC. This translates into CATGLADSYEQYF.

On this clone: Distinct nucleotide sequences in the sample also encode this CDR3. This rearrangement joins TRBV7-9 to TRBJ2-7; a possible D gene is TRBD1 (6 bases). Germline CDR1 SEHNR, CDR2 FQNEAQ (reference sequence). CDR3 length equals 13 residues. V shed 3 bases and J shed 4 bases, with 10 bases lying between them. In DNA form, the CDR3 reads TGTGCCAGCAGCTTGGCCGGGACATACGAGCAGTACTTC. Translation gives CASSLAGTYEQYF.

As DNA, the CDR3 is TGTGCCAGCAGCCCGGGGCAGGCGGCCTTCGCCTATGGCTACACCTTC. Residues: CASSPGQAAFAYGYTF. The rearrangement uses TRBV28 and TRBJ1-2, with D maybe TRBD1 (5 bases). V was shortened by 6 bases and J by 4 bases, with 21 bases between the two germline ends. The CDR3 runs 16 residues. The V gene's germline CDR1 is MDHEN and CDR2 SYDVKM.

V is TRBV7-2 and J is TRBJ2-1, with D hard to call. The length of the CDR3 is 14 residues. Germline CDR1 and CDR2: SGHTA and FQGNSA. The V and J ends lost 5 bases and 6 bases respectively, with 14 bases between them. The chain's CDR3 is CASSPGARANEQFF. As DNA, the CDR3 is TGTGCCAGCAGCCCAGGCGCCCGTGCCAATGAGCAGTTCTTC.

The chain links TRBV7-2 to TRBJ2-3; 7 bases line up with TRBD2. The CDR3 is 16 residues long. Trimming at V came to 0 bases and at J to 1 base, leaving 4 bases not matched to a gene. Germline values: CDR1 SGHTA, CDR2 FQGNSA. In DNA form, the CDR3 reads TGTGCCAGCAGCTTAGCGGGGGGGTTTGGCACAGATACGCAGTATTTT. It codes for CASSLAGGFGTDTQYF.

V gene TRBV9 combines with J gene TRBJ2-1; TRBD2 aligns across 8 bases. Germline V gives CDR1 SGDLS, CDR2 YYNGEE. Trimming at V came to 1 base and at J to 6 bases, leaving 6 bases not matched to a gene. The CDR3 totals 15 residues. The chain's CDR3 is CASSVSGTRGNEQFF. CDR3 bases: TGTGCCAGCAGCGTATCAGGGACTAGGGGCAATGAGCAGTTCTTC.

The rearrangement joins TRBV4-3 to TRBJ2-1; D gene uncertain. CDR3 length equals 16 residues. The germline gives CDR1 LGHNA, CDR2 YSLEER. V shed 0 bases and J shed 8 bases, with 17 bases lying between them. CDR3 nucleotide sequence: TGCGCCAGCAGCCAAGATCTCTTCGGTACCGACGATGAGCAGTTCTTC. It translates to CASSQDLFGTDDEQFF.

The chain links TRBV7-2 to TRBJ2-2; 8 bases are shared with TRBD2. The CDR3 sequence is 15 residues long. J lost 5 bases, V lost 2 bases, and 4 bases had no gene match. Germline loops: CDR1 SGHTA, CDR2 FQGNSA. The CDR3 protein is CASSLSSGGTGELFF. Here the CDR3 DNA reads TGTGCCAGCAGCTTAAGCAGCGGGGGTACCGGGGAGCTGTTTTTT. The whole variable domain, remainder taken from reference TRBV7-2 and TRBJ2-2, is GAGVSQSPSNKVTEKGKDVELRCDPISGHTALYWYRQSLGQGLEFLIYFQGNSAPDKSGLPSDRFSAERTGGSVSTLTIQRTQQEDSAVYLCASSLSSGGTGELFFGEGSRLTVL.

The rearrangement joins TRBV18 to TRBJ2-4, with TRBD1 as a possible D gene (6 bases). This CDR3 comprises 13 residues. Germline CDR1 reads KGHSH; CDR2 reads LQKENI. The germline V and J ends were trimmed by 3 bases and 9 bases, with 12 bases remaining between them. The DNA of the CDR3 is TGTGCCAGCTCACCCCGACAGGCCCCCATTCAGTACTTC. Translation gives CASSPRQAPIQYF.

The chain uses TRBV29-1 and TRBJ1-2, with D unresolved. V gave up 4 bases and J gave up 6 bases, with 15 bases separating them. The V gene's germline CDR1 is SQVTM and CDR2 ANQGSEA. This CDR3 has 13 residues. DNA for the CDR3: TGCAGCGTTGGGGGAACAAGGGAGGATGGCTACACCTTC. Encoded protein: CSVGGTREDGYTF.

The sample holds one count of this clone. This sequence joins TRBV7-9 and TRBJ2-3; 8 bases align to TRBD2. V dropped 5 bases and J dropped 4; count of bases not matched to a gene: 20. The CDR3 has 19 residues. The germline CDR1 and CDR2 sequences are SEHNR and FQNEAQ (reference sequence). CDR3 sequence reads: CASSDYYILLRGGPDTQYF. The CDR3, as DNA: TGTGCCAGCAGCGATTACTACATTCTCCTCCGGGGGGGGCCAGATACGCAGTATTTT.

This clone was counted once. This rearrangement joins TRBV13 to TRBJ2-7, with D tentatively TRBD2 (5 bases). The V end lost 0 bases, the J end lost 4 bases, and 7 bases lay between the germline ends. The CDR3 covers 13 residues. From germline, CDR1 is PRHDT and CDR2 FYEKMQ (reference sequence). Here the CDR3 DNA reads TGTGCCAGCAGCTTAGGCACGGGGTACGAGCAGTACTTC. Translated: CASSLGTGYEQYF.

The chain couples TRBV6-6 to TRBJ2-1; D is uncertain. From germline, CDR1 is MNHNY and CDR2 SVGAGI (reference sequence). The CDR3 runs to 12 residues. The V gene lost 6 bases and the J gene lost 6 bases, with 9 bases spanning the gap. The CDR3 loop is CASRPQRNEQFF. The CDR3 DNA reads TGTGCCAGCAGACCACAACGCAATGAGCAGTTCTTC.

This clone has only one observation. The chain uses TRBV6-5 and TRBJ2-7, with D perhaps matching TRBD2 (7 bases). The V gene lost 7 bases and the J gene lost 3 bases, with 19 bases spanning the gap. The CDR3 is 15 residues long. The germline gives CDR1 MNHEY, CDR2 SVGAGI. In DNA form, the CDR3 reads TGTGCCAGCAAAGTCATGAGGGGGGGGTACTACGAGCAGTACTTC. Translation: CASKVMRGGYYEQYF.

The chain joins TRBV12-3 or TRBV12-4 to TRBJ1-2; the D gene is possibly TRBD1 (6 bases). The CDR3 sequence is 12 residues long. Trimming pared 5 bases from V and 5 bases from J, leaving 9 bases between. As DNA, the CDR3 is TGTGCCAGCAGTGTCGACAGGTATGGCTACACCTTC. Amino acids: CASSVDRYGYTF.

The chain links TRBV19 to TRBJ1-2; 7 bases map to TRBD1. Trimming took 4 bases from V and 4 from J; bases not matched to a gene: 9. The CDR3 covers 15 residues. Germline V gene data show CDR1 as LNHDA and CDR2 as SQIVND (reference sequence). CDR3 in DNA: TGTGCCAGTAGTACAGCACAGGGGAGGGGCTATGGCTACACCTTC. Translating it yields CASSTAQGRGYGYTF.

V gene TRBV27 combines with J gene TRBJ2-1; D gene uncertain. Trimming pared 5 bases from V and 4 bases from J, leaving 3 bases between. CDR3 size: 11 residues. Germline assignment: CDR1 MNHEY and CDR2 SMNVEV (reference sequence). This CDR3 is CASSHYNEQFF. The CDR3 bases are TGTGCCAGCAGTCATTACAATGAGCAGTTCTTC.

This sequence joins TRBV18 and TRBJ2-1; D ambiguous. V dropped 3 bases and J dropped 0 bases, with 12 bases sitting between them. Germline V gives CDR1 KGHSH, CDR2 LQKENI. This CDR3 spans 16 amino acids. CDR3 DNA sequence: TGTGCCAGCTCACCTTCTACACCGAGCTCCTACAATGAGCAGTTCTTC. Protein: CASSPSTPSSYNEQFF.

The chain is built from TRBV6-5 and TRBJ2-3, with TRBD1 identical over 8 bases. V shed 6 bases and J 5 bases; nucleotides not matched to a gene: 10. Germline-derived CDR1 and CDR2 are MNHEY and SVGAGI. This CDR3 contains 15 residues. Here the CDR3 DNA reads TGTGCCAGCAGAGGACAGGGAAGAACGAAAGATACGCAGTATTTT. This encodes CASRGQGRTKDTQYF.

This chain joins TRBV5-4 and TRBJ1-2; maybe TRBD1 (5 bases). The V gene's germline CDR1 is SGHNT and CDR2 YYREEE (reference sequence). V lost 0 bases and J 8 bases, leaving 20 bases between the germline ends. The CDR3 extends over 16 amino acids. CDR3 amino acids: CASSLGEGWGEGGYTF. In nucleotides, the CDR3 is TGTGCCAGCAGCTTGGGGGAGGGGTGGGGAGAAGGCGGCTACACCTTC.

This chain's CDR3 is CASSLGLGSYEQYF. The CDR3 DNA is TGTGCCAGCAGCTTGGGGCTAGGCTCCTACGAGCAGTACTTC. The chain is built from TRBV5-5 and TRBJ2-7; no reliable D call. Trimming removed 0 bases at V and 0 bases at J, with 7 bases between. CDR3 length equals 14 residues. In germline, CDR1 is SGHKS, CDR2 YYEKEE (reference sequence).

This clone showed up just once. The gene calls are TRBV10-3 and TRBJ2-7, with D possibly called TRBD1 or TRBD2 (7 bases each). Deletions cut 6 bases from V and 4 bases from J, with 16 bases between. The germline V gene encodes CDR1 ENHRY and CDR2 SYGVKD. The CDR3 length is 14 residues. The CDR3 DNA is TGTGCCATCAGAGAGACAGGGCGGGGGTACGAGCAGTACTTC. The encoded protein is CAIRETGRGYEQYF.

The rearrangement joins TRBV4-3 to TRBJ2-7, with D maybe TRBD2 (5 bases). Germline CDR1 LGHNA, CDR2 YSLEER. The CDR3 is made up of 14 amino acids. Trimming stripped 1 base from V and 5 bases from J, with 12 bases between. The CDR3 nucleotides are TGCGCCAGCAGCCAAGGGGTCCGGGGAAACGAGCAGTACTTC. Amino acids: CASSQGVRGNEQYF.

J is TRBJ1-1 and V is TRBV28; D is perhaps TRBD1 (5 bases). CDR3 length equals 12 residues. Germline V gene data show CDR1 as MDHEN and CDR2 as SYDVKM. V lost 6 bases and J lost 6, with 11 bases in between. CDR3 in amino acids: CASRPGTAEAFF. CDR3 bases: TGTGCCAGCAGACCTGGGACGGCTGAAGCTTTCTTT.